This T cell receptor (beta chain) was identified during a study of blood T cell repertoires in COVID-19. Study background: Acute and convalescent COVID-19 specimens originated in the United States, Italy and Spain. PBMCs, B-cell-depleted T cells, or T cells were the source of the cDNA or gDNA that made up the material.

The repertoire was sequenced with immunoSEQ multiplex PCR; TCRdb's copy has only in-frame clones and lacks some. The table lists some 310,000 clones, roughly 89% of them singletons. The CDR3 runs 16 residues. Unmatched junction bases numbered 3, after V lost 0 bases and J lost 1 base. Germline CDR1 is LGHNA and CDR2 is YSLEER. Followed longitudinally, the Seattle patients had been enrolled during active infection. The chain joins TRBV4-3 to TRBJ2-3; 8 bases are shared with TRBD2. The TCR sequence derives from a woman aged 40 to 55 with COVID-19, enrolled during active disease. Sequenced input: peripheral blood. The CDR3 DNA is TGCGCCAGCAGCCAAGAACGGCGGGGGGGCACAGATACGCAGTATTTT. This translates into CASSQERRGGTDTQYF.